Below are 8 T cell receptor beta chains sequenced from a single sample in a study of blood T cells in healthy people across ages (dated by TCRdb to about 2015). The library was prepared using 5' RACE. These reads were obtained on an Illumina HiSeq 2500. The second PCR ran for roughly 6 to 11 cycles and used a J-beta primer mix along with a sample-barcoded 5' primer. TCRdb reworked the public reads: Q25 trimming with fastp, MiXCR clone assembly, productive beta chains retained. Here each entry gathers all rows of one CDR3 protein and keeps the most common genes and DNA. Across this sample there are about 730,000 distinct CDR3 sequences, with about 40% seen only once. Roughly 20% of the sample is taken by the ten largest. Sequenced sample: blood. These receptor sequences come from a woman in her sixties or seventies in good health.

As regards this clonotype: The junction and the germline gene differ at one end; a read error may be behind it. The J gene is TRBJ2-5, the V gene TRBV5-1, with TRBD2 identical over 7 bases. CDR3 length: 15 residues. Germline V gene sequence: CDR1 SGHRS, CDR2 YFSETQ. CDR3 loop: CASSPGVAGSEAQYF. The CDR3 bases are TGCGCCAGCAGCCCCGGGGTAGCGGGCTCAGAGGCCCAGTACTTC.

The chain uses TRBV4-3 and TRBJ2-5; 14 nucleotides line up with TRBD2. This CDR3 has 17 amino acids. The junction had 4 bases not matched to a gene; V was cut back by 3 bases and J by 1 base. Germline V gene lookup returns CDR1 LGHNA and CDR2 YSLEER. CDR3: CASSQRGTSGGQETQYF. In nucleotides, the CDR3 is TGCGCCAGCAGCCAGAGGGGGACTAGCGGGGGCCAAGAGACCCAGTACTTC.

The chain links TRBV30 to TRBJ1-5; maybe TRBD1 (5 bases). Germline V gene sequence: CDR1 GTSNPN, CDR2 SVGIG (reference sequence). The CDR3 has 14 amino acids. V was cut by 6 bases and J by 3 bases, with 15 bases left in between. The CDR3 sequence is CACSRGQINQPQHF. As DNA, the CDR3 is TGTGCCTGTAGCCGCGGACAAATCAATCAGCCCCAGCATTTT.

The chain recombines TRBV7-2 with TRBJ2-3; D is perhaps TRBD1 or TRBD2 (5 bases each). The V end lost 3 bases, the J end lost 4 bases, and 14 bases lay between the germline ends. CDR3 length equals 15 residues. Germline CDR1 reads SGHTA; CDR2 reads FQGNSA. The CDR3 loop is CASSFTTRGSDTQYF. The CDR3 coding sequence is TGTGCCAGCAGCTTCACAACTAGGGGCTCAGATACGCAGTATTTT.

This chain uses TRBV7-2 with TRBJ2-1; 10 bases are a match to TRBD2. The CDR3 has 16 residues. Germline CDR1 SGHTA, CDR2 FQGNSA. The junction had 7 bases not matched to a gene; V was cut back by 1 base and J by 7 bases. CDR3 DNA: TGTGCCAGCAGCTTAGTCCCAGCGGGAGGGGATAATGAGCAGTTCTTC. Translation gives CASSLVPAGGDNEQFF.

The chain uses TRBV7-2 and TRBJ1-6; no firm D call. V gave up 5 bases and J gave up 10 bases, with 18 bases separating them. Germline lookup yields CDR1 SGHTA and CDR2 FQGNSA. The CDR3 runs to 15 residues. This chain's CDR3 is CASSAPITGGSPLHF. CDR3 DNA sequence: TGTGCCAGCAGCGCGCCCATTACGGGAGGATCACCCCTCCACTTT.

The V and J genes are TRBV7-2 and TRBJ2-3; 11 bases are a match to TRBD2. Germline CDR1 is SGHTA and CDR2 is FQGNSA. Losses at the gene ends were 2 bases for V and 3 bases for J; bases not matched to a gene: 7. The CDR3 has 17 residues. The CDR3 sequence: CASSLRPSGRRTDTQYF. CDR3 nucleotide sequence: TGTGCCAGCAGCTTAAGGCCTAGCGGGAGGAGGACAGATACGCAGTATTTT.

This clonotype was counted between two and nine times. The chain has TRBV5-1 and TRBJ2-5; TRBD1 aligns across 8 bases. Germline-derived CDR1 and CDR2 are SGHRS and YFSETQ. The CDR3 covers 14 residues. V trimming: 2 bases; J trimming: 3 bases; junction bases outside the gene matches: 3. This CDR3 is CASSFLQGEETQYF. CDR3 DNA: TGCGCCAGCAGCTTTCTACAGGGGGAAGAGACCCAGTACTTC.